The sequence of this TCR beta chain was determined in a study of T cell repertoires in cytomegalovirus infection. Overall study context: From public TCR beta signatures came an indication of both CMV infection and matching HLA type. Findings and caveats of the study: CMV carriers with the relevant HLA were identified by cumulative public TCR beta family frequency.

TCRdb re-derived calls from the reads in MiXCR, one entry per CDR3 protein. The repertoire holds roughly 250,000 distinct CDR3 sequences, 9% to 15% seen once, with 1.5% to 2% in the top ten. Germline-derived CDR1 and CDR2 are MNHEY and SVGEGT. V lost 5 bases and J 2 bases, leaving 8 bases between the germline ends. The CDR3 extends over 13 amino acids. Details on this clonotype: The antigen is undetermined.

The rearrangement links TRBV6-2 or TRBV6-3 to TRBJ2-3; the D gene is possibly TRBD1 (6 bases). The receptor was derived from a human donor in good health (CMV status not recorded). Some clones in this sample may be carry-over from other donors' samples. The sequencing input was PBMCs. DNA for the CDR3: TGTGCCAGCAGTCGGGACAACACAGATACGCAGTATTTT. Amino acid sequence: CASSRDNTDTQYF.